This note documents a single T cell receptor beta chain sequence. This sample was taken from a study of blood T cell repertoires in COVID-19. About the research overall: In each case, the material was cDNA or gDNA derived from T cells, B-cell-depleted T cells, or PBMCs.

How the authors handled the data: Estimates of nucleated cell counts were drawn from the amplification of reference gene primers. Assay used: immunoSEQ multiplex PCR; TCRdb lists only in-frame clones, some missing. From that table come the V and J calls and clone size; the DNA was used to work out D and trimming. The data hold about 240,000 clones, with 88% observed a single time. V shed 3 bases, J shed 5 bases, and the junction held 9 bases outside the gene matches. This CDR3 is built from 15 residues. Germline V lookup: CDR1 SGDLS, CDR2 YYNGEE. The sequence was collected from a woman aged 35 to 49 who had recovered from COVID-19. Sequenced material: peripheral blood. The J gene is TRBJ2-5, the V gene TRBV9; 8 bases align to TRBD2. CDR3 sequence reads: CASSAGAGVPETQYF. In DNA form, the CDR3 reads TGTGCCAGCAGCGCCGGAGCGGGAGTCCCGGAGACCCAGTACTTC.